These 15 T cell receptor beta chains were all obtained from the same sample, sequenced in a study of regulatory T cells in long-lasting Graves disease. Combining iRepertoire HTBI primers with Arm-PCR of CDR3 regions, the authors built TCR beta libraries. TCRdb itself ran the multiplex PCR reads through MiXCR, one entry per CDR3 protein. The sample lists about 470,000 distinct CDR3 sequences, 16% occurring once. Time point noted: newly diagnosed GD, antithyroid drugs for less than 3 months. With RNA extracted from PBMCs as input, the TCR library was made. These sequences were also reported in another study, on T cells in Graves' hyperthyroidism and ophthalmopathy.

Sequencing used peripheral blood mononuclear cells (PBMCs), obtained at new diagnosis, from a patient treated with antithyroid drugs. These receptor sequences come from a man aged 40-49 years with Graves disease.

Note on this clonotype: Compared with germline, one end of the junction differs, possibly owing to a read error. V is TRBV5-1 and J is TRBJ2-3; a weak D match, TRBD1 (5 bases). The V gene's germline CDR1 is SGHRS and CDR2 YFSETQ. The CDR3 has 16 residues. The CDR3 nucleotides read TGTGCCAGCAGCTTGGACAAAGGGCCCGGCACAGATACGCAGTATTTT. Translation gives CASSLDKGPGTDTQYF.

The table lists this clonotype with many counts. The chain joins TRBV28 to TRBJ2-5; 8 nucleotides agree with TRBD2. Per germline, CDR1 MDHEN and CDR2 SYDVKM. V shed 4 bases and J 5 bases; nucleotides not matched to a gene: 6. This CDR3 is built from 14 residues. The CDR3 loop is CASSSSGTSETQYF. The CDR3 nucleotides read TGTGCCAGCAGTTCCAGTGGGACTAGTGAGACCCAGTACTTC.

This clonotype was counted only a few times. The chain is built from TRBV5-4 and TRBJ2-1; D uncertain. V lost 2 bases to trimming and J lost 5 bases, with 14 bases between them. The CDR3 spans 15 residues. The V gene's germline CDR1 is SGHNT and CDR2 YYREEE (reference sequence). The CDR3 DNA reads TGTGCCAGCAGCTTCGGTCCCGGGTTCAACAATGAGCAGTTCTTC. Residues: CASSFGPGFNNEQFF. Full variable domain (missing parts from reference TRBV5-4 and TRBJ2-1): ETGVTQSPTHLIKTRGQQVTLRCSSQSGHNTVSWYQQALGQGPQFIFQYYREEENGRGNFPPRFSGLQFPNYSSELNVNALELDDSALYLCASSFGPGFNNEQFFGPGTRLTVL.

A word on this clonotype: At one of its ends the junction is not consistent with the germline gene, which may arise from a read error. V is TRBV24-1 and J is TRBJ2-3; 14 bases match TRBD2. The germline V gene encodes CDR1 KGHDR and CDR2 SFDVKD. CDR3 size: 17 residues. The CDR3 DNA reads as TGTGCCACCAGGGCCTCGGGACTAGCGGGAGTAGGGGATACGCAGTGTTTT. Residues: CATRASGLAGVGDTQCF.

This clonotype was picked up many times. This rearrangement joins TRBV2 to TRBJ1-4, with TRBD1 matching 9 bases. Trimming at V came to 7 bases and at J to 5 bases, leaving 5 bases not matched to a gene. This CDR3 contains 14 residues. CDR1 is SNHLY, CDR2 FYNNEI, per germline. CDR3 region: CASNPGTGNEKLFF. CDR3 DNA: TGTGCCAGCAACCCCGGGACAGGGAATGAAAAACTGTTTTTT. The entire variable domain, with the rest obtained from reference TRBV2 and TRBJ1-4, is as follows: EPEVTQTPSHQVTQMGQEVILRCVPISNHLYFYWYRQILGQKVEFLVSFYNNEISEKSEIFDDQFSVERPDGSNFTLKIRSTKLEDSAMYFCASNPGTGNEKLFFGSGTQLSVL.

In its sample, this clonotype was seen a few times. The rearrangement joins TRBV20-1 to TRBJ1-5, with D maybe TRBD1 (5 bases). Trimming took off 6 bases at V and 1 base at J, with 13 bases between the two ends. Germline V gene sequence: CDR1 DFQATT, CDR2 SNEGSKA (reference sequence). The CDR3 consists of 14 residues. The CDR3 loop reads CSAIHRDSNQPQHF. The CDR3 bases are TGCAGTGCCATACACCGGGACAGCAATCAGCCCCAGCATTTT.

This clonotype occurred many times. V gene TRBV10-3 combines with J gene TRBJ2-3, with D perhaps matching TRBD2 (6 bases). The CDR3 totals 15 residues. V dropped 0 bases and J dropped 0 bases, with 7 bases sitting between them. CDR1 ENHRY and CDR2 SYGVKD come from the germline V gene. This CDR3 reads CAISESGTSTDTQYF. The CDR3 nucleotides read TGTGCCATCAGTGAGTCCGGGACTAGCACAGATACGCAGTATTTT.

V usage is TRBV12-3 or TRBV12-4 and J usage is TRBJ2-5; 9 bases fit TRBD1. With V trimmed by 3 bases and J by 7 bases, 9 bases remained unmatched. The CDR3 is 15 residues long. This CDR3 reads CASSLVDRGLGTQYF. The DNA for the CDR3 is TGTGCCAGCAGTTTGGTTGACAGGGGGTTGGGGACCCAGTACTTC.

There are a few counts of this clonotype. The gene calls are TRBV20-1 and TRBJ2-7; D is unclear. This CDR3 has 12 residues. Per the germline V gene, CDR1 is DFQATT and CDR2 is SNEGSKA (reference sequence). V lost 6 bases and J lost 3, with 12 bases in between. The CDR3 spells CSAGRKIYEQYF. The CDR3, as DNA: TGCAGTGCGGGTCGGAAGATCTACGAGCAGTACTTC.

J is TRBJ1-1 and V is TRBV6-9; 7 nucleotides align to TRBD1. CDR3 length: 15 residues. Germline V CDR1 and CDR2: MNHGY, SVAAGI. The V segment lost 3 bases and the J segment 0 bases; nucleotides outside the gene matches: 4. The CDR3 spells CASSYDRVMNTEAFF. CDR3 sequence (DNA): TGTGCCAGCAGTTACGACAGGGTCATGAACACTGAAGCTTTCTTT.

This clonotype was counted at least ten times. The gene calls are TRBV12-3 or TRBV12-4 and TRBJ1-6; D is unresolved. CDR3 size: 14 residues. V lost 3 bases, J lost 5 bases, and 8 bases lay in between. In DNA, the CDR3 is TGTGCCAGCAGTTTGAGCCAAAATAATTCACCCCTCCACTTT. It encodes CASSLSQNNSPLHF.

This clonotype was seen a handful of times. The J gene is TRBJ2-3, the V gene TRBV12-3 or TRBV12-4, with TRBD2 matching 8 bases. Trimming at V came to 8 bases and at J to 2 bases, leaving 9 bases not matched to a gene. The CDR3 runs 15 residues. The CDR3 reads CASAFGAGDTDTQYF. CDR3 DNA: TGTGCCAGCGCGTTTGGAGCGGGGGACACAGATACGCAGTATTTT.

This clonotype was recorded at least ten times. This chain joins TRBV30 and TRBJ2-1, with 8 nucleotides matching TRBD2. The CDR3 covers 18 residues. V shed 0 bases, J shed 4 bases, and the junction held 14 bases outside the gene matches. Germline loops: CDR1 GTSNPN, CDR2 SVGIG (reference sequence). The CDR3 reads CAWSVRDSGVSKYNEQFF. The CDR3 DNA is TGTGCCTGGAGTGTACGTGATAGCGGGGTCTCTAAGTACAATGAGCAGTTCTTC.

This clonotype was seen many times. The V gene is TRBV28, the J gene TRBJ1-3; 7 positions agree with TRBD1. CDR1 MDHEN and CDR2 SYDVKM come from the germline V gene. With 5 bases clipped from V and 0 bases from J, the junction kept 4 bases outside the gene matches. This CDR3 spans 15 amino acids. CDR3 bases: TGTGCCAGCAGTCCAGGACAGGCCTCTGGAAACACCATATATTTT. It yields the protein CASSPGQASGNTIYF.

The V gene is TRBV12-5, the J gene TRBJ2-5; 9 positions match TRBD2. The CDR3 has 13 amino acids. Unmatched junction bases numbered 4, after V lost 6 bases and J lost 5 bases. Germline V gene lookup returns CDR1 LGHNT and CDR2 FRNRAP. This chain's CDR3 is CASGPSGIETQYF. In DNA form, the CDR3 reads TGTGCTAGTGGACCTAGCGGGATTGAGACCCAGTACTTC.